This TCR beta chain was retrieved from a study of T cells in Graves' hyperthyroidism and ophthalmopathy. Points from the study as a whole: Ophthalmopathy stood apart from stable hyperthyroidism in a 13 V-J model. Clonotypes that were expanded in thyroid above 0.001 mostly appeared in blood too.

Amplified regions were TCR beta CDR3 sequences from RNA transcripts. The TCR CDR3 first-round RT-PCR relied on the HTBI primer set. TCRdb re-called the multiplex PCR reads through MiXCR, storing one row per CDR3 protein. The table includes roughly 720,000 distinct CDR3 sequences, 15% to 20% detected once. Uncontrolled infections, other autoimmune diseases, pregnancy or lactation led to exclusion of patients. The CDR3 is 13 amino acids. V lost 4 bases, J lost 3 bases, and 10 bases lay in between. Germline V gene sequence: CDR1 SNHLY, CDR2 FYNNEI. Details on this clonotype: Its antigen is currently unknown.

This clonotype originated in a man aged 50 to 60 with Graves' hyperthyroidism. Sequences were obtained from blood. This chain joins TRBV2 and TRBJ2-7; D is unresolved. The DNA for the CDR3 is TGTGCCAGCAGTGTGGAGAGATTCTACGAGCAGTACTTC. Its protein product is CASSVERFYEQYF.